This section outlines one T cell receptor (beta chain) sequence together with its context. As yet, its antigen is unknown. It was with 60 Vbeta and 13 Jbeta primers that the PCR ran. Produced via immunoSEQ multiplex PCR; TCRdb's table is partial and in-frame only. The data show roughly 200,000 clones, about nine tenths seen once. The CDR3 totals 15 residues. Per germline, CDR1 SGHRS and CDR2 YFSETQ. This sample stems from a study of cytomegalovirus exposure and HLA in healthy donors. The study, taken as a whole, reports: The study flagged some 170 TCR beta chains as cytomegalovirus-associated. As was reported, the classifier diagnosed cytomegalovirus status with high specificity and sensitivity.

The genes are TRBV5-1 and TRBJ2-5; 8 bases fit TRBD2. The end of the DNA fits TRBJ2-7 better, so the J call may be wrong. The sequenced sample was PBMCs. This TCR was sampled from a boy aged 2-9 years in good health and CMV-seronegative. CDR3 nucleotide sequence: TGCGCCAGCAGCGATACTAGCGGATTCTCCTACGAGCAGTACTTC. This gives the protein CASSDTSGFSYEQYF.